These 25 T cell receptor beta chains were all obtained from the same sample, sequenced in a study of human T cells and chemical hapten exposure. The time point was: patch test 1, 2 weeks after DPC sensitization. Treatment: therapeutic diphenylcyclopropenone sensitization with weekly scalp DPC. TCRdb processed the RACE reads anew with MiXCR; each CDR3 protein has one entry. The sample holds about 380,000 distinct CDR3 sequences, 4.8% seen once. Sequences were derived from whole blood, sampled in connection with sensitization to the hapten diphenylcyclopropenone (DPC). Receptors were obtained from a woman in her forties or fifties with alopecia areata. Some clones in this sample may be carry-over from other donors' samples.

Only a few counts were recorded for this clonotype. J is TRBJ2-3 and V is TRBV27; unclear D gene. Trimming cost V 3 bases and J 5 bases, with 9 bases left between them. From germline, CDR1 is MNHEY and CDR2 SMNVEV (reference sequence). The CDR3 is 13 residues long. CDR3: CASSFSSRDTQYF. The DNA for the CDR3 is TGTGCCAGCAGTTTTTCCTCGAGAGATACGCAGTATTTT.

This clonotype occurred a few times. CDR3 in amino acids: CASSPSRGSGNTIYF. The CDR3, as DNA: TGTGCCAGCAGCCCCTCTCGGGGCTCTGGAAACACCATATATTTT. This sequence joins TRBV28 and TRBJ1-3; no clear D. Trimming removed 6 bases at V and 0 bases at J, with 12 bases between. This CDR3 spans 15 amino acids. Germline V gene lookup returns CDR1 MDHEN and CDR2 SYDVKM.

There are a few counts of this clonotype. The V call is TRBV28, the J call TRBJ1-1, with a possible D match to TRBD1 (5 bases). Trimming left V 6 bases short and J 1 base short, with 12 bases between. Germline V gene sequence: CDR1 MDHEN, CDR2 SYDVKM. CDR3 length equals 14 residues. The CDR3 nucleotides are TGTGCCAGCAGCCCGACAAGGGGGAACACTGAAGCTTTCTTT. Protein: CASSPTRGNTEAFF.

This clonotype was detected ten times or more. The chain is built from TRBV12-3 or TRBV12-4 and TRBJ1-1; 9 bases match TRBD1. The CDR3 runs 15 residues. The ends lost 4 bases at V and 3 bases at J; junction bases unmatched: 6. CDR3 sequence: CASSWRQGGDTEAFF. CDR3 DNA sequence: TGTGCCAGCAGTTGGAGACAGGGGGGGGACACTGAAGCTTTCTTT.

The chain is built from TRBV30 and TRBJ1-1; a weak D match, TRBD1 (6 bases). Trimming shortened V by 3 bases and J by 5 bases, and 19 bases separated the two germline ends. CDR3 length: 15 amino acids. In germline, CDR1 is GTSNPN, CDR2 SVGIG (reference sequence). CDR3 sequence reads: CAWRGRWRRGTEAFF. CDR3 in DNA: TGTGCCTGGAGGGGCAGGTGGAGGAGGGGGACTGAAGCTTTCTTT.

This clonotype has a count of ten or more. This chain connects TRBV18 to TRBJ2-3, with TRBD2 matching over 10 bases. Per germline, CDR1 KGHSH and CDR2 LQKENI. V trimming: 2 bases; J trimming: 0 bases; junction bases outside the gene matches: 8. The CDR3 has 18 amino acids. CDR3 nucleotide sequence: TGTGCCAGCTCACCATTAGCGGGAGGACCGCCTAGCACAGATACGCAGTATTTT. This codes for CASSPLAGGPPSTDTQYF.

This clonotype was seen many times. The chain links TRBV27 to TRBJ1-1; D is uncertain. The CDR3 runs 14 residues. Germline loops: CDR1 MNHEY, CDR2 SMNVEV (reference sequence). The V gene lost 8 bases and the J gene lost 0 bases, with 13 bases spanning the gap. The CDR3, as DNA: TGTGCCAGCTCCAACTTTGGGCTGAACACTGAAGCTTTCTTT. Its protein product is CASSNFGLNTEAFF.

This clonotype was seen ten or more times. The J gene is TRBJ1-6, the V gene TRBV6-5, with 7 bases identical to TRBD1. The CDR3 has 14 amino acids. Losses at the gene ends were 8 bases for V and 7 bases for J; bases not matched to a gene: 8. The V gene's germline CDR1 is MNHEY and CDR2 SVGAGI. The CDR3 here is CASQGGSRNSPLHF. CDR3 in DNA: TGTGCCAGCCAGGGGGGTTCTCGGAATTCACCCCTCCACTTT.

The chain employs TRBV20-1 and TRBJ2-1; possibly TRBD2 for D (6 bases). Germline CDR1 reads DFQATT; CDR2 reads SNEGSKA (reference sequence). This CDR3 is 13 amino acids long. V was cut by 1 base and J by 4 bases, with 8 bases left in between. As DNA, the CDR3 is TGCAGTGCTAGAGGTAGCGGTTACAATGAGCAGTTCTTC. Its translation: CSARGSGYNEQFF.

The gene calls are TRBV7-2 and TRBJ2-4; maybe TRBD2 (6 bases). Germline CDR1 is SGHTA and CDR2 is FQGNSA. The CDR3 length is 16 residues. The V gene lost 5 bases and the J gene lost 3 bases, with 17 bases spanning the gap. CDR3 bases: TGTGCCAGCAGCCTAGTTTTGCTGCGGGGCAAAAACATTCAGTACTTC. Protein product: CASSLVLLRGKNIQYF.

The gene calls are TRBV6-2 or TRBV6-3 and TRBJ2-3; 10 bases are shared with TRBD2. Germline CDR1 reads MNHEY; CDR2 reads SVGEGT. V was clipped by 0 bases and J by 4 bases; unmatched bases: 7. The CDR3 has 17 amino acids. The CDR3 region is CASSYSRAGGRPDTQYF. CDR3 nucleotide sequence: TGTGCCAGCAGTTACTCGAGAGCGGGAGGGCGTCCAGATACGCAGTATTTT.

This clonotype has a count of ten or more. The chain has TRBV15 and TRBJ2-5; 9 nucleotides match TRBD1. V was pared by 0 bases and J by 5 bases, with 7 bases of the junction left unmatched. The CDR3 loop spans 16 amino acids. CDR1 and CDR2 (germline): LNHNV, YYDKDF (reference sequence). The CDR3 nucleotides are TGTGCCACCAGCAGAGATTTTAGGACAGGGGTGGAGACCCAGTACTTC. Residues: CATSRDFRTGVETQYF.

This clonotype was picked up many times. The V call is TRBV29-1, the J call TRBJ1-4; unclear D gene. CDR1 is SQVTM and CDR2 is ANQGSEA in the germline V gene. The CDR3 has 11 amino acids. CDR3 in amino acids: CTFGHNEKLFF. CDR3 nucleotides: TGCACCTTCGGGCATAATGAAAAACTGTTTTTT. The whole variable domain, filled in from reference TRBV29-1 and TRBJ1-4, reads SAVISQKPSRDICQRGTSLTIQCQVDSQVTMMFWYRQQPGQSLTLIATANQGSEATYESGFVIDKFPISRPNLTFSTLTVSNMSPEDSSIYLCTFGHNEKLFFGSGTQLSVL.

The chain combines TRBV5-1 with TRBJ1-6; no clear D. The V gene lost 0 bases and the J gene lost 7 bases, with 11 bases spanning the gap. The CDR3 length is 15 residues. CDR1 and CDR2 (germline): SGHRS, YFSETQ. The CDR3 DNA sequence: TGCGCCAGCAGCTTGGGGGCGTCGGGCAATTCACCCCTCCACTTT. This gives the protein CASSLGASGNSPLHF.

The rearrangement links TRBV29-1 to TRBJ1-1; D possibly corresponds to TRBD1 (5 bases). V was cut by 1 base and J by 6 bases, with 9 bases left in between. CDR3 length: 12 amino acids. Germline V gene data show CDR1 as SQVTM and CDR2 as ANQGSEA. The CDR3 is CSVEVRGAEAFF. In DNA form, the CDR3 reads TGCAGCGTTGAAGTACGGGGGGCTGAAGCTTTCTTT.

The CDR3 spells CASSIGTASSTDTQYF. CDR3 coding DNA: TGTGCCAGCAGTATCGGGACGGCCTCTAGCACAGATACGCAGTATTTT. J is TRBJ2-3 and V is TRBV12-3 or TRBV12-4; either TRBD1 or TRBD2 may fit D (5 bases each). The CDR3 totals 16 residues. Trimming removed 5 bases at V and 0 bases at J, with 15 bases between.

The CDR3 coding sequence is TGTGCCAGCAGTTACGTAGGGGCTCTCTATGGCTACACCTTC. Translating it yields CASSYVGALYGYTF. V gene TRBV6-5 combines with J gene TRBJ1-2; a weak D match, TRBD1 (5 bases). Germline CDR1 reads MNHEY; CDR2 reads SVGAGI. Trimming shortened V by 2 bases and J by 4 bases, and 11 bases separated the two germline ends. The CDR3 is 14 amino acids.

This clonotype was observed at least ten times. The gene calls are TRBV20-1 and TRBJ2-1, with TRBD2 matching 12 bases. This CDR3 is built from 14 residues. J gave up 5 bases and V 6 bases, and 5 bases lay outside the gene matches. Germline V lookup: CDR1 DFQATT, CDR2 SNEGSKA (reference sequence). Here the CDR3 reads CSARTSGNHNEQFF. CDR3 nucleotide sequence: TGCAGTGCCCGGACTAGCGGGAACCACAATGAGCAGTTCTTC.

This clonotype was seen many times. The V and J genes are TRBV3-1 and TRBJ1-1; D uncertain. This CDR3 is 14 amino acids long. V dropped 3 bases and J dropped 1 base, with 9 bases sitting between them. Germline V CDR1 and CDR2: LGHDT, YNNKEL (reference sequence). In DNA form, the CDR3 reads TGTGCCAGCAGCCATGCTGCAGGGAACACTGAAGCTTTCTTT. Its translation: CASSHAAGNTEAFF.

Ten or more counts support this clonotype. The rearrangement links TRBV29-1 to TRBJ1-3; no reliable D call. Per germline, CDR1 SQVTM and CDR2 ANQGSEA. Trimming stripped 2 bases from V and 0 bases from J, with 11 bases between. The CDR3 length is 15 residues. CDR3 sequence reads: CSVERSVSSGNTIYF. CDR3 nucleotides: TGCAGCGTTGAAAGGTCGGTGAGCTCTGGAAACACCATATATTTT.

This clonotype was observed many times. The chain's CDR3 is CASSEEQGNTGELFF. The CDR3 region has the DNA TGCGCCAGCAGTGAAGAACAGGGTAACACCGGGGAGCTGTTTTTT. V usage is TRBV10-1 and J usage is TRBJ2-2; a possible D gene is TRBD1 (6 bases). V gave up 3 bases and J gave up 2 bases, with 10 bases separating them. CDR3 length: 15 residues. Germline V lookup: CDR1 WNHNN, CDR2 SYGVQD (reference sequence).

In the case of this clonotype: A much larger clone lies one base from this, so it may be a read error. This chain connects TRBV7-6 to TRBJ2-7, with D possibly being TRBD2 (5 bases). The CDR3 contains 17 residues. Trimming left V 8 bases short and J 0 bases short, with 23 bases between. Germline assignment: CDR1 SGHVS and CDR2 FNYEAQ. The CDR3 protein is CASGPTQADWTSYEQYF. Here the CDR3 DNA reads TGTGCCAGCGGCCCCACACAAGCGGACTGGACCTCCTACGAGCAGTACTTC. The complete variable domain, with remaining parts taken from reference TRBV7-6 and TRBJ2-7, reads GAGVSQSPRYKVTKRGQDVALRCDPISGHVSLYWYRQALGQGPEFLTYFNYEAQQDKSGLPNDRFSAERPEGSISTLTIQRTEQRDSAMYRCASGPTQADWTSYEQYFGPGTRLTVT.

CDR3 in amino acids: CASSPTITKQGRYEQYF. The CDR3 DNA follows: TGTGCCAGCTCACCTACTATTACTAAACAAGGAAGGTACGAGCAGTACTTC. V is TRBV18 and J is TRBJ2-7; D is ambiguous. The V and J ends lost 3 bases and 4 bases respectively, with 22 bases between them. Germline V gene data show CDR1 as KGHSH and CDR2 as LQKENI. The CDR3 extends over 17 amino acids.

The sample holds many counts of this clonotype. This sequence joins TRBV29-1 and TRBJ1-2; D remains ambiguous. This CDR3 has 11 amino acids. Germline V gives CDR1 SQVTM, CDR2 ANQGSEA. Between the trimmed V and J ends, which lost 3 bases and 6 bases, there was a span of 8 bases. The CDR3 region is CSVDFGDGYTF. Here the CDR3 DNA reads TGCAGCGTTGATTTCGGGGATGGCTACACCTTC.

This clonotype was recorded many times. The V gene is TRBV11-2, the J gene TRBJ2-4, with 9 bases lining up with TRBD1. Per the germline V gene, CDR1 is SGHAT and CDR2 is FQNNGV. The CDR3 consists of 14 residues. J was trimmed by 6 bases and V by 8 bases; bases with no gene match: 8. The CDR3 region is CASSDRGDLNIQYF. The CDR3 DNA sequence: TGTGCCAGCTCAGACAGGGGGGATTTAAACATTCAGTACTTC.